This TCR beta chain was obtained from a study of vaccination and CD4 T cells after COVID-19. Indicated treatment: approximately nine-day PBMC culture with coronavirus spike peptide pools or control peptides (ViraFEST assay). Using peptide pools, antigen-specific T cells were expanded in ViraFEST before TCRs were sequenced. Per-well cultures of 1.8 million or so PBMCs received roughly 9.9 IU/ml IL-2 and 9 to 10 ug/ml peptide pools. This clonotype showed up just a few times. The antigen is undetermined. Cultured CD4+ T-cell DNA underwent Oncomine TCR Beta short-read sequencing. Researchers extracted genomic DNA from CD4+ T cells that had been cultured. MiXCR, run by TCRdb on the PCR reads, gives a single entry per CDR3 protein. Of about 2,800 distinct CDR3 sequences in the sample, 30% were seen once. V was cut by 4 bases and J by 7 bases, with 19 bases left in between. CDR1 SEHNR and CDR2 FQNEAQ come from the germline V gene (reference sequence). This CDR3 is built from 15 residues.

This TCR was sampled from a human donor who had recovered from COVID-19. The specimen comprised CD4+ T cells from blood, cultured in vitro, sampled after SARS-CoV-2 vaccination. The chain uses TRBV7-9 and TRBJ1-2; perhaps TRBD1 as D (6 bases). This CDR3 reads CASSSLEGGRAGYTF. DNA of the CDR3: TGTGCCAGCAGCTCCCTTGAGGGGGGGCGGGCTGGCTACACCTTC.